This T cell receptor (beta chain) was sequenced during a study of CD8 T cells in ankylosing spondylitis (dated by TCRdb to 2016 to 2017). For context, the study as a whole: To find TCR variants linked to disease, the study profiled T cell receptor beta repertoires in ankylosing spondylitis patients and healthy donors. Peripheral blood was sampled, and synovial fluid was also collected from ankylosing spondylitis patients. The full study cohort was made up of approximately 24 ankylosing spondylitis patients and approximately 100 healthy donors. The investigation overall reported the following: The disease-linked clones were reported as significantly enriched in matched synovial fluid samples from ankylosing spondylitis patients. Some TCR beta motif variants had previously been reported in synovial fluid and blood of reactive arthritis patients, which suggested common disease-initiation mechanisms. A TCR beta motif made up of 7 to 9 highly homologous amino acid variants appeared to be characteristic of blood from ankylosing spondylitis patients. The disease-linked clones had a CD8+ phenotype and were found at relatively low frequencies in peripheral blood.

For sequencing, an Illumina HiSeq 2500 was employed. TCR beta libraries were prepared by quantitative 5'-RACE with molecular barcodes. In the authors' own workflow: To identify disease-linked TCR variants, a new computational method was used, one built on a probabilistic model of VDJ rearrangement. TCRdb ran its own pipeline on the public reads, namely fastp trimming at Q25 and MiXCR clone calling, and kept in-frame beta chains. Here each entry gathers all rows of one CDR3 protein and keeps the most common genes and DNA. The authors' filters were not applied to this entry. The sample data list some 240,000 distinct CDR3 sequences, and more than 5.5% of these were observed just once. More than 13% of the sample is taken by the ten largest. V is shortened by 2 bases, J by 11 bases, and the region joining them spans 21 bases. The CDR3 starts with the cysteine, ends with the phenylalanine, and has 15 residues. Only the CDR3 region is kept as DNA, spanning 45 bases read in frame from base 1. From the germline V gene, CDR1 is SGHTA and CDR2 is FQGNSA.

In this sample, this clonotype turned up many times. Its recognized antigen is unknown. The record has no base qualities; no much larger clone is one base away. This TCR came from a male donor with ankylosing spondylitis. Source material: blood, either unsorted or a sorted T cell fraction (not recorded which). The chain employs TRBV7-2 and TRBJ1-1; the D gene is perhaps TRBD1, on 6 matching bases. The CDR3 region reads CASSLYLGTTDEAFF. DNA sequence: TGTGCCAGCAGCTTATACCTGGGGACAACCGATGAGGCTTTCTTT.